These 10 T cell receptor beta chains originate from one sample sequenced in a study of lymphopenia after photon versus proton radiotherapy. Data came from immunoSEQ multiplex PCR; TCRdb stores just in-frame clones and leaves some out. This sample has 50,000 or so clones, with approximately 92% found just once. The sequenced sample was peripheral blood, obtained from a patient treated with photon-based radiotherapy. These receptors originate from a woman aged 40 to 55 with cholangiocarcinoma.

The V gene is TRBV4-1, the J gene TRBJ2-1, with unresolved D. This CDR3 comprises 12 residues. V was clipped by 0 bases and J by 12 bases, with 9 bases between them. CDR1 and CDR2 (germline): MGHRA, YSYEKL. The CDR3: CASSQDRFGQFF. CDR3 bases: TGCGCCAGCAGCCAAGATCGTTTCGGGCAGTTCTTC.

The chain recombines TRBV7-8 with TRBJ2-1, with a tentative D call TRBD1 (6 bases). V lost 7 bases and J lost 5, with 15 bases in between. This CDR3 has 14 residues. Germline V gene data show CDR1 as SGHVS and CDR2 as FQNEAQ. The CDR3 DNA follows: TGTGCCAGCACTGTGGACAGACGTGACAATGAGCAGTTCTTC. Protein product: CASTVDRRDNEQFF.

The chain uses TRBV25-1 and TRBJ1-6; 10 bases fit TRBD1. The V gene's germline CDR1 is MGHDK and CDR2 SYGVNS. With V trimmed by 3 bases and J by 9 bases, 8 bases remained unmatched. This CDR3 is 16 amino acids long. As DNA, the CDR3 is TGTGCCAGCAGTGATTTTGGACAGGGGGAAAGTTCACCCCTCCACTTT. It is translated as CASSDFGQGESSPLHF.

This clone has more than one count but fewer than ten. The chain recombines TRBV2 with TRBJ2-2; no firm D call. Germline CDR1 and CDR2: SNHLY and FYNNEI. The CDR3 has 15 residues. V was cut by 3 bases and J by 6 bases, with 14 bases left in between. The CDR3 protein is CASSDGEVAPGELFF. CDR3 nucleotides: TGTGCCAGCAGTGATGGCGAAGTCGCCCCCGGGGAGCTGTTTTTT. Complete variable domain (other parts from reference TRBV2 and TRBJ2-2): EPEVTQTPSHQVTQMGQEVILRCVPISNHLYFYWYRQILGQKVEFLVSFYNNEISEKSEIFDDQFSVERPDGSNFTLKIRSTKLEDSAMYFCASSDGEVAPGELFFGEGSRLTVL.

This clone appeared a single time. This sequence joins TRBV5-1 and TRBJ2-3; D is uncertain. The CDR3 has 13 residues. Germline assignment: CDR1 SGHRS and CDR2 YFSETQ. V was pared by 4 bases and J by 2 bases, with 8 bases between. CDR3 loop: CASSPPTTDTQYF. In DNA, the CDR3 is TGCGCCAGCAGCCCCCCAACCACAGATACGCAGTATTTT.

The V gene is TRBV6-1, the J gene TRBJ1-5; possible D gene TRBD1, 6 bases. Germline V gene sequence: CDR1 MNHNS, CDR2 SASEGT. Trimming took 7 bases from V and 4 from J, leaving 17 bases between them. There are 15 residues in the CDR3. CDR3 residues: CASKGTGQVNQPQHF. As DNA, the CDR3 is TGTGCCAGCAAAGGAACAGGGCAGGTGAATCAGCCCCAGCATTTT.

CDR3 loop: CASSGDGYEQYF. CDR3 in DNA: TGTGCCAGCAGCGGGGACGGTTACGAGCAGTACTTC. The chain carries TRBV9 and TRBJ2-7; D could derive from TRBD1 or TRBD2 (5 bases each). V dropped 3 bases and J dropped 4 bases, with 8 bases sitting between them. The germline V gene has CDR1 SGDLS and CDR2 YYNGEE. This CDR3 is 12 amino acids long. The full variable domain, in which reference TRBV9 and TRBJ2-7 provide the parts outside the CDR3, is DSGVTQTPKHLITATGQRVTLRCSPRSGDLSVYWYQQSLDQGLQFLIQYYNGEERAKGNILERFSAQQFPDLHSELNLSSLELGDSALYFCASSGDGYEQYFGPGTRLTVT.

The V and J genes are TRBV4-2 and TRBJ2-1, with 9 bases matching TRBD1. The J segment lost 11 bases and the V segment lost 0 bases, leaving 5 bases of the junction unmatched. Germline CDR1 LGHNA, CDR2 YNFKEQ. The CDR3 contains 14 residues. CDR3 nucleotide sequence: TGTGCCAGCAGCCAAGATACAGGGGGCGATAAGCAGTTCTTC. This gives the protein CASSQDTGGDKQFF.

The chain links TRBV27 to TRBJ2-3, with D perhaps matching TRBD1 or TRBD2 (6 bases each). The V gene's germline CDR1 is MNHEY and CDR2 SMNVEV (reference sequence). Between the trimmed V and J ends, which lost 11 bases and 5 bases, there was a span of 23 bases. CDR3 length equals 15 residues. CDR3 amino acids: CAARYRGVAGDTQYF. For the CDR3, the DNA is TGTGCCGCCCGGTATAGGGGGGTCGCGGGAGATACGCAGTATTTT.

The V and J genes are TRBV10-1 and TRBJ1-1; D may be TRBD1 (5 bases). V lost 6 bases and J 6 bases, leaving 8 bases between the germline ends. From germline, CDR1 is WNHNN and CDR2 SYGVQD (reference sequence). The CDR3 runs to 11 residues. Here the CDR3 reads CASRATAEAFF. In nucleotides, the CDR3 is TGCGCCAGCAGGGCGACAGCTGAAGCTTTCTTT.